This T cell receptor beta chain stems from a study of PD-1 blockade in classical Hodgkin lymphoma (TCRdb year 2020). In terms of the full investigation: Nivolumab dosing was 3 mg/kg intravenously every 2 weeks, continuing until either disease progression or unacceptable toxicity. A peripheral blood immune signature of response to PD-1 blockade in classical Hodgkin lymphoma was defined using TCR beta sequencing and CyTOF. Overall results and qualifications from the work: Only a single clinical trial cohort was studied, and what caused the repertoire differences, possibly disease activity or prior therapy, remained undefined. Among trial patients, those achieving complete response had baseline diversity similar to that of newly diagnosed patients, while diversity was significantly lower in partial responders and progressors. By C4D1, a significant rise was seen in CD4+ TCR diversity but not in CD8+ TCR diversity (p=0.0027 vs p=0.16), and the rise was most apparent among complete responders (p=0.02). Baseline TCR diversity was reported as lower in newly diagnosed patients than in healthy donors, and lower still in relapsed/refractory patients. Patients starting nivolumab less than 1 year after ASCT had lower diversity and were excluded from later analyses to avoid confounding by immune reconstitution.

To note about this clone: No antigen is known for it. Sequence at one end of the junction differs from germline and may be a read error.

The time point label, read with the paper, signifies: cycle 2 day 1 (C2D1) of nivolumab. Every trial patient had relapsed following autologous stem cell transplantation, and prior brentuximab vedotin exposure was what differed among cohorts A, B and C. The trial cohort was composed of approximately 56 patients with relapsed/refractory classical Hodgkin lymphoma, for whom complete response, partial response or progressive disease was recorded as best overall response. Trial patients were treated with single-agent nivolumab in the multi-cohort phase II CheckMate 205 trial. An independent review committee assessed best overall response by applying the 2007 International Working Group response criteria. Trial PBMCs were obtained immediately prior to nivolumab initiation (C1D1) and on therapy at cycle 2 day 1 and cycle 4 day 1. After peripheral blood was drawn into 8 mL Vacutainer Cell Preparation Tubes, PBMCs were isolated by centrifugation and then cryopreserved.

Taken from the germline V gene, the CDR1 and CDR2 loops are ENHRY and SYGVKD. The cysteine opens and the phenylalanine closes a CDR3 of 13 amino acids. Left in the record is the CDR3 DNA by itself, 39 bases read in frame from the first base. Genomic DNA was isolated using the Qiagen DNeasy kit from unsorted PBMCs as well as from negatively selected CD4+ and CD8+ fractions. TCR beta CDR3 regions were amplified by immunoSEQ multiplex PCR using primers annealing to V and J segments. A synthetic immune receptor repertoire was used to minimize amplification bias, and remaining bias was computationally removed after sequencing. In the paper's pipeline: Repertoire diversity was quantified as the Shannon entropy index using custom Python scripts. Unsorted, CD4+ and CD8+ repertoires were analyzed separately, except for combined analyses in which CD4+ and CD8+ sequences were merged in silico. Clonal expansion was defined as at least a 2-fold frequency increase after treatment relative to C1D1, with a pseudocount of 0.5 for undetected baseline clones. Singleton clones were defined as clones with 0 or 1 copy at C1D1, and non-singleton clones were defined as clones with 2 or more copies. Clones expanded in unsorted samples were annotated as CD4+, CD8+ or unknown by matching protein sequences in sorted samples from the same patient. Wilcoxon tests on paired samples were used to test changes in diversity from C1D1 to C4D1. TCRdb mirrors the immuneACCESS table, restricted to in-frame sequences. Some clones are absent from its copies; in checked studies, under half trace to an unresolved V gene, and the reason for the others is unknown. V and J calls and clone size are given by that table; D and trimming were obtained from the DNA. In this sample the table shows more than 90,000 clones, more than 80% of which occur a single time. The ten top clones hold roughly 15% of the sample.

The TCR sequence derives from a human donor with classical Hodgkin lymphoma. The sequenced sample was peripheral blood mononuclear cells (PBMCs), obtained before the second cycle of nivolumab. The chain joins TRBV10-3 to TRBJ2-7, and the D gene may be TRBD2, 5 bases matching. The CDR3 in this case is CASSGRSGYEQYF. The DNA sequence follows: TGTGCCAGCAGTGGGCGAAGCGGCTACGAGCAGTACTTC.